Presented here are 2 T cell receptor beta chains from one specimen sequenced in a study of cytomegalovirus exposure and HLA in healthy donors. Vbeta (60) and Jbeta (13) primers were used in the PCR. Only in-frame clones appear in the TCRdb table, and some are missing; sequencing was by immunoSEQ multiplex PCR. This table holds 200,000 to 250,000 clones, 70% to 85% found once. The sequencing sample was made of PBMCs. The receptors here all came from a woman aged 40 to 50 in good health and CMV-seronegative.

CDR3 nucleotide sequence: TGTGCCAGCAGCTTATGGGGGGGTCGAGGCTCCTACAATGAGCAGTTCTTC. Amino acid sequence: CASSLWGGRGSYNEQFF. The V and J genes are TRBV7-3 and TRBJ2-1; 7 bases agree with TRBD2. This CDR3 region has 17 residues. Germline V gives CDR1 SGHTA, CDR2 FQGTGA. With 2 bases clipped from V and 0 bases from J, the junction kept 7 bases outside the gene matches. The complete variable domain, with remaining parts taken from reference TRBV7-3 and TRBJ2-1, reads GAGVSQTPSNKVTEKGKYVELRCDPISGHTALYWYRQSLGQGPEFLIYFQGTGAADDSGLPNDRFFAVRPEGSVSTLKIQRTERGDSAVYLCASSLWGGRGSYNEQFFGPGTRLTVL.

This clone was seen more than once but under ten times. The chain has TRBV4-1 and TRBJ2-3, with D uncertain. Per the germline V gene, CDR1 is MGHRA and CDR2 is YSYEKL. The CDR3 covers 15 residues. V was pared by 0 bases and J by 2 bases, with 9 bases between. The CDR3 DNA sequence: TGCGCCAGCAGCCAAGAGGAACTAATCACAGATACGCAGTATTTT. Its translation is CASSQEELITDTQYF.